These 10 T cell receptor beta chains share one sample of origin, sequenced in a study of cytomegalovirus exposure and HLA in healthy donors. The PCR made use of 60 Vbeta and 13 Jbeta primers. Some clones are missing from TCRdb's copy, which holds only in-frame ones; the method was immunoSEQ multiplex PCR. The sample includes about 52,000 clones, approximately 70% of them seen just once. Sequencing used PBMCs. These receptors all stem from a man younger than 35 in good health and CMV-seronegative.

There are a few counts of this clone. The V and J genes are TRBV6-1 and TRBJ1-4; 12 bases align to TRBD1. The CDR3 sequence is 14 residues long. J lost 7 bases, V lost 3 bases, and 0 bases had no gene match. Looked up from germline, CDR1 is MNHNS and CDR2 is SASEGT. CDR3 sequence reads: CASSEGQGAEKLFF. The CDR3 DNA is TGTGCCAGCAGTGAGGGACAGGGGGCTGAAAAACTGTTTTTT.

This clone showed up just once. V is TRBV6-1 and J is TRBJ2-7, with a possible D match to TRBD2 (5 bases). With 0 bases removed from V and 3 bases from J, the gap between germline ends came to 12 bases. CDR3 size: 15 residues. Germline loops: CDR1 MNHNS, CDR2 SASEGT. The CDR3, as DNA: TGTGCCAGCAGTGAAGCTTTTACTAGGAACTACGAGCAGTACTTC. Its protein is CASSEAFTRNYEQYF.

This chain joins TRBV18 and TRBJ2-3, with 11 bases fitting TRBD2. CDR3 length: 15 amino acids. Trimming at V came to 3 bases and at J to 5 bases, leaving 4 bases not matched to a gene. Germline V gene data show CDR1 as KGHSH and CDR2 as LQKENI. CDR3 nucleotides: TGTGCCAGCTCACCTGGCCTAGCGGGAGGAGATACGCAGTATTTT. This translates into CASSPGLAGGDTQYF.

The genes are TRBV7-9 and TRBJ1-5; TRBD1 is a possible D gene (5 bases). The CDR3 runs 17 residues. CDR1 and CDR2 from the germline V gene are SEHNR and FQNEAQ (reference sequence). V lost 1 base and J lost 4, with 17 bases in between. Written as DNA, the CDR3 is TGTGCCAGCAGCTTAGGGTTAGGGGCCCTAGAAAATCAGCCCCAGCATTTT. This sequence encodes CASSLGLGALENQPQHF.

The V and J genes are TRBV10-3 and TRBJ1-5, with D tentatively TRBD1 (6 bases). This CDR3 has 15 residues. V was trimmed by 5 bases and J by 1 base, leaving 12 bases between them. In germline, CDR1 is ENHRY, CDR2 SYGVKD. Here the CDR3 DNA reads TGTGCCATCAGTCCTGACAGGAGCAGCAATCAGCCCCAGCATTTT. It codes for CAISPDRSSNQPQHF.

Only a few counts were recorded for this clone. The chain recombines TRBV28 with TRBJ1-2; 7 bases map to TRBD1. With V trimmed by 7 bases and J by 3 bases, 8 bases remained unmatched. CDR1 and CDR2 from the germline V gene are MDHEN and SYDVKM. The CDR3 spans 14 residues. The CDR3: CASIRQGHDYGYTF. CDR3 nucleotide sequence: TGTGCCAGCATTAGACAGGGCCATGACTATGGCTACACCTTC.

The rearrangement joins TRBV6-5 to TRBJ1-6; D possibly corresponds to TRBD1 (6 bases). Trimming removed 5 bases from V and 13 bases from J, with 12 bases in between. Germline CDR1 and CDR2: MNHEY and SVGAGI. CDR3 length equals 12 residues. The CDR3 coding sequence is TGTGCCAGCAGTAGAACCAGGGGTCCCCTCCACTTT. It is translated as CASSRTRGPLHF.

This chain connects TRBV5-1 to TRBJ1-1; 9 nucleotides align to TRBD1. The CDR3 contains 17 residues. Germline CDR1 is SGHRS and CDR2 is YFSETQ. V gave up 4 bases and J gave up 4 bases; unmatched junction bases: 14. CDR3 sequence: CASSNIDRGRDGTEAFF. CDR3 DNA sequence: TGCGCCAGCAGCAATATCGACAGGGGGAGAGATGGCACTGAAGCTTTCTTT.

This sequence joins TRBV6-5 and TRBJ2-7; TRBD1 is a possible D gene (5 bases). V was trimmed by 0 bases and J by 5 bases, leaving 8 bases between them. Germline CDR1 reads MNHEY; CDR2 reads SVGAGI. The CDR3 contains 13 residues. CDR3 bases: TGTGCCAGCAGTTACTCGACAGTAAACGAGCAGTACTTC. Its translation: CASSYSTVNEQYF.

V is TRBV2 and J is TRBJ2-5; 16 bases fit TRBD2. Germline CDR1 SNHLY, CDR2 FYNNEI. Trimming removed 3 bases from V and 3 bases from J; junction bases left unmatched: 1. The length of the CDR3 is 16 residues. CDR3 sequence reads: CASSEGLAGGEETQYF. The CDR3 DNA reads TGTGCCAGCAGTGAGGGACTAGCGGGAGGGGAAGAGACCCAGTACTTC. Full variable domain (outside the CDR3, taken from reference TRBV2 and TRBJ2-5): EPEVTQTPSHQVTQMGQEVILRCVPISNHLYFYWYRQILGQKVEFLVSFYNNEISEKSEIFDDQFSVERPDGSNFTLKIRSTKLEDSAMYFCASSEGLAGGEETQYFGPGTRLLVL.